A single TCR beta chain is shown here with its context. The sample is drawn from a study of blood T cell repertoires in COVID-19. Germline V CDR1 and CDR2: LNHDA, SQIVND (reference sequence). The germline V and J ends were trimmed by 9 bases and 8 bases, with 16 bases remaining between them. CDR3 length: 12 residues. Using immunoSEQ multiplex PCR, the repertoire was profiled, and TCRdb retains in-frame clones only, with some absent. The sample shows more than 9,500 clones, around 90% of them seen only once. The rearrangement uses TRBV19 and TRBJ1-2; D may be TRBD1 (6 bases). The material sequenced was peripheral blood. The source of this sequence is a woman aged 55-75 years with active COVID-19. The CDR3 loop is CASADRSRGYTF. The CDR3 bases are TGTGCCAGCGCCGACAGGTCGAGGGGCTACACCTTC.